Below are 18 T cell receptor beta chains sequenced from a single sample in a study of CXCR3-negative and CXCR3-positive naive CD8 T cells. Each TRB cDNA library was prepared by 5' RACE (with UMI labels). After re-calling the 5' RACE reads, TCRdb lists one entry per CDR3 protein, DNA absent. This repertoire includes tens of thousands of distinct CDR3 sequences. Their cognate antigens are unknown. Study findings and constraints: The TRB CDR3s that CXCR3-positive naive cells carried were more hydrophobic than those of CXCR3-negative naive cells.

Sequencing input: naive CXCR3+ CD8+ T cells from blood. Subset meaning: CD45RO-CCR7+CD27+CD95- naive CD8+ T cells expressing CXCR3 (TNR3+). These receptors all come from a human donor in good health. Some clones in this sample may be carry-over from other donors' samples.

This chain's CDR3 is CASSFGPPGEQYF. The chain carries TRBV28 and TRBJ2-7; TCRdb's D call, TRBD2, is unchecked because there is no DNA. The CDR3 loop spans 13 amino acids. Germline CDR1 MDHEN, CDR2 SYDVKM.

The gene calls are TRBV27 and TRBJ2-1; TCRdb designates TRBD1, a call that cannot be tested without DNA. The germline V gene has CDR1 MNHEY and CDR2 SMNVEV (reference sequence). The CDR3 extends over 17 amino acids. The CDR3 here is CASSPTDGQITYNEQFF.

The V and J genes are TRBV28 and TRBJ2-5; TCRdb names TRBD1, which stays unverified in the absence of DNA. CDR1 and CDR2 (germline): MDHEN, SYDVKM. This CDR3 is 14 amino acids long. CDR3: CASSLMGEGETQYF.

The chain couples TRBV9 to TRBJ2-2; TCRdb designates TRBD1, a call that cannot be tested without DNA. The germline V gene encodes CDR1 SGDLS and CDR2 YYNGEE. The CDR3 has 16 amino acids. CDR3 loop: CASSAPPGGYTGELFF.

J is TRBJ2-1 and V is TRBV4-3; TCRdb names TRBD1, which stays unverified in the absence of DNA. The CDR3 consists of 18 residues. Germline CDR1 reads LGHNA; CDR2 reads YSLEER. CDR3 loop: CASSAEGLAGSSYNEQFF.

The chain uses TRBV28 and TRBJ2-2; TCRdb gives TRBD2 as the D gene, but with no DNA this cannot be confirmed. The germline V gene encodes CDR1 MDHEN and CDR2 SYDVKM. The CDR3 contains 15 residues. This CDR3 is CASSLREGFAGELFF.

The V gene is TRBV28, the J gene TRBJ1-1; TCRdb outputs TRBD1, but without DNA this stays unchecked. The CDR3 runs to 17 residues. From germline, CDR1 is MDHEN and CDR2 SYDVKM. The CDR3 is CASTSPRSQGARTEAFF.

The rearrangement joins TRBV20-1 to TRBJ2-7; TCRdb designates TRBD1, a call that cannot be tested without DNA. Germline assignment: CDR1 DFQATT and CDR2 SNEGSKA (reference sequence). The CDR3 extends over 13 amino acids. Here the CDR3 reads CSASPGVNYEQYF.

The V and J genes are TRBV27 and TRBJ1-5. This CDR3 contains 14 residues. The germline V gene has CDR1 MNHEY and CDR2 SMNVEV (reference sequence). The CDR3 loop reads CTSSYQWHNQPQHF.

The genes are TRBV7-2 and TRBJ2-1; the D call from TCRdb, TRBD2, cannot be confirmed without DNA. The length of the CDR3 is 17 residues. The germline V gene encodes CDR1 SGHTA and CDR2 FQGNSA. The CDR3 reads CASSSARGEGRGNEQFF.

The V call is TRBV6-2 or TRBV6-3, the J call TRBJ2-3. The CDR3 contains 15 residues. From germline, CDR1 is MNHEY and CDR2 SVGEGT. CDR3 residues: CASSYSAGSTDTQYF.

This chain joins TRBV4-3 and TRBJ2-3; TCRdb returns TRBD1, unconfirmable since there is no DNA. Germline CDR1 LGHNA, CDR2 YSLEER. The CDR3 is made up of 16 amino acids. The CDR3 is CASSQERQGGPDTQYF.

V and J are TRBV28 and TRBJ2-7; the D gene TCRdb calls, TRBD2, cannot be checked with no DNA. This CDR3 is 14 amino acids long. Germline V CDR1 and CDR2: MDHEN, SYDVKM. CDR3 loop: CASEGGTSSYEQYF.

The gene calls are TRBV7-9 and TRBJ1-5; TCRdb lists TRBD1, though no DNA is available to test this call. The germline CDR1 and CDR2 sequences are SEHNR and FQNEAQ (reference sequence). CDR3 length: 16 residues. Here the CDR3 reads CASSDAGGAYDQPQHF.

The J gene is TRBJ2-5, the V gene TRBV5-6; TCRdb designates TRBD1, a call that cannot be tested without DNA. CDR1 is SGHDT, CDR2 YYEEEE, per germline. This CDR3 is built from 16 residues. The CDR3 sequence is CASSYQLQGRGETQYF.

The CDR3: CGAPGSSTDTQYF. The chain links TRBV20-1 to TRBJ2-3; checking the TCRdb D call of TRBD1 is not possible without DNA. The CDR3 runs 13 residues. The V gene's germline CDR1 is DFQATT and CDR2 SNEGSKA (reference sequence).

The chain carries TRBV29-1 and TRBJ1-4. CDR1 is SQVTM, CDR2 ANQGSEA, per germline. This CDR3 spans 13 amino acids. CDR3 region: CSVRPGVNEKLFF.

The chain recombines TRBV12-3 or TRBV12-4 with TRBJ1-5; the TCRdb D gene call, TRBD1, has no DNA to confirm it. The CDR3 spans 14 residues. This chain's CDR3 is CASSTGDGNQPQHF.